This T cell receptor beta chain is drawn from a study of T cell clonality in common variable immunodeficiency. Study results and limitations: Fewer TCRbeta clones were shared among CVID subjects than controls. Fewer deletions and N-nucleotide insertions were reportedly seen in common variable immunodeficiency TCR beta sequences.

With respect to this clone: Its antigen is unidentified. The read comes to an end 3 residues before the CDR3 does, leaving the germline J gene to fill in the end.

Donors gave 5 to 8 ml heparinized peripheral whole blood. Data came from immunoSEQ multiplex PCR; TCRdb stores just in-frame clones and leaves some out. The counts give under 45,000 clones, none of them seen only once; around 3.3% is held by the top ten. Trimming stripped 8 bases from V and 0 bases from J, with 10 bases between. The length of the CDR3 is 13 residues. Germline-derived CDR1 and CDR2 are SGHTA and FQGTGA. Sequencing was carried out using peripheral blood mononuclear cells. This chain connects TRBV7-3 to TRBJ1-1; maybe TRBD1 (6 bases). The receptor was derived from a person aged 18 to 75 in good health. This CDR3 is CASARQVNTEAFF. Partial CDR3 DNA: TGTGCCAGCGCAAGACAGGTGAACACTGAA.